The subject of this entry is one T cell receptor (beta chain). Which antigen it targets is not known. The input lacks base qualities; no much larger clone sits a single base away. The donors were healthy, HIV-negative adults who had no recently reported acute infections or vaccinations. All donors were Caucasian adults living in Nashville, Tennessee, USA. CD4+ T cells were enriched by magnetic negative selection, after which naive cells were positively selected on CD45RA and the negative fraction was taken as the memory subset. Blood was obtained by leukapheresis, after which PBMCs were separated by Ficoll-Histopaque density gradient centrifugation and cryopreserved in liquid nitrogen vapor phase. Analytical flow cytometry was used to check the purity and quantity of each magnetically sorted T cell population. Each sorted fraction had its genomic DNA isolated and then quantified by UV absorbance on a Nanodrop 2000c.

V is clipped by 6 bases and J by 5 bases, and the sequence between their germline boundaries is 8 bases long. From the germline V gene, CDR1 is MRHNA and CDR2 is SNTAGT. Measured from the cysteine to the phenylalanine, the CDR3 is 13 residues long. CDR3 DNA only is kept here, 39 bases in frame from base 1. This record belongs to a study of shared clonotypes between healthy human individuals (dated by TCRdb to about 2020). In the study overall: A few men and two women, aged 18 to 49 years, made up the cohort. Libraries were prepared and TCR repertoires were sequenced by different laboratories using diverse techniques, in order to increase sequencing depth and limit assay-specific biases. To estimate repertoire size and how much clonotypes are shared between individuals, the study performed deep sequencing of blood TCR repertoires from 4 to 6 healthy adults. Between about 0.8 and 9 billion PBMCs per donor were obtained by leukapheresis. For each donor, three plates each were used for CD4 naive and CD4 memory, two plates were used for CD8 naive, and one plate was used for CD8 memory. What the research found in general, with its limitations: Only blood was sampled, and tissue TCR repertoires likely differ from those in blood. Based on pairwise subsampling, the degree of clonotype sharing among donors was expected to be affected by sequencing depth. Higher generation probabilities were observed for clonotypes shared by all four sorted-subset donors than for non-shared clonotypes. Sharing across four donors was observed for about 5% of naive CD4, over 3% of naive CD8, 2.3% of memory CD4, and approximately 0.41% of memory CD8 clonotypes. Larger estimated clonotype richness was generally found for naive subsets than for memory subsets. Rarefaction of sorted-subset datasets indicated incomplete sequencing despite the large sequencing depth. Because the study included a small number of donors, the genetic and exposure-history diversity represented was limited.

TCR CDR3 regions were amplified from genomic DNA by multiplex PCR using the deep immunoSEQ assay. For each cell subset, the extracted genomic DNA was distributed evenly across all wells of several immunoSEQ 96-well plates, and each plate served as one replicate. For sorted subsets, 150 to 250 ng genomic DNA, equal to 30,000 to 35,000 T cell genomes, was loaded into each replicate PCR. Purified libraries were quantified with a Qubit 3.0 fluorometer, sized on a Bioanalyzer 2100, and re-quantified with the KAPA Library Quantification kit. Each immunoSEQ 96-well plate was sequenced on its own single-read 150-cycle Illumina NextSeq 550 flow cell. On the study's bioinformatics: The immunoSEQ output contained only junctional sequences without quality scores, so filtering could not match that applied to full-length reads. To assign V/J genes and CDR3, sequences were annotated against IMGT germline references using PyIR, a Python wrapper for IgBLAST v1.9. Reads were filtered out if the reads had weak V/J assignments (E-value above 1e-6), no CDR3, stop codons, out-of-frame junctions, or ambiguous translated residues. A V3J clonotype was defined by an identical inferred V gene, J gene, and CDR3 amino acid sequence. The percentage overlap between two repertoires was calculated by dividing the number of shared unique clonotypes by the size of the smaller repertoire. Three approaches were used to assess repertoire richness: RTK rarefaction, the Chao1 estimator, and Recon v2.1 estimates of unobserved clonotypes. Generation probabilities were computed with OLGA for all TCRbeta clonotypes obtained by the gDNA method from several donors. Drawn from immuneACCESS, this table holds only the in-frame rearrangements with V and J called that TCRdb kept. Clones are partly lost; checked studies trace under half to an unresolved V gene and leave the rest unexplained. V and J calls plus clone size are reproduced from that table; the DNA served to infer D and trimming. The sample table records about 1 million clones; roughly 80% of these occur just once. Together, the top ten hold around 1.5% of the sample.

Sequencing was carried out using memory CD4+ T cells sorted from blood. The sample's cell subset or site label, in plain terms: CD45RA-negative fraction. The chain couples TRBV6-4 to TRBJ1-6; no D gene is confidently identified. This TCR derives from a man younger than 30 in good health. The CDR3 protein sequence reads: CASSQAHNSPLHF. The DNA sequence reads TGTGCCAGCAGCCAGGCGCATAATTCACCCCTCCACTTT.